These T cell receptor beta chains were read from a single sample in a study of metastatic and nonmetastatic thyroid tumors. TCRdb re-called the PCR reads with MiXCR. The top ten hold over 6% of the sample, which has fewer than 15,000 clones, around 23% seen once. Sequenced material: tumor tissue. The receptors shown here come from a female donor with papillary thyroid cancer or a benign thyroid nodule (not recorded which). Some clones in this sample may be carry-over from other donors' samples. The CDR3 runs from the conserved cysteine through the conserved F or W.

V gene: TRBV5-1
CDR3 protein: CASSGRAYEQYF

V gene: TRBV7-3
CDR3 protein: CASSSSSLGADTQYF

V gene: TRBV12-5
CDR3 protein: CASGLSGGSEAFF

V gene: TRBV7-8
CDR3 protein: CASSPRTDTDYGYTF

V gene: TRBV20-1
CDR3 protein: CSAKKRDGYYEQYF

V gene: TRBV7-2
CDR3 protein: CASSSSGHEKFF

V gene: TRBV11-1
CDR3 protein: CASSGSGTGGTGELFF

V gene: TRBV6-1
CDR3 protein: CASSFPGTGKETQYF

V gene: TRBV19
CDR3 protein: CASSTGTSQLYGYTF

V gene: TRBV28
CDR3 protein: CASSSRLLRTGYTF

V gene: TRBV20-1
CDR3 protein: CSYQTIGQGVGTDTQYF

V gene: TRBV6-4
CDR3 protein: CASSEGATTGELFF

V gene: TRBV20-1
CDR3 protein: CSASPLEAYGYTF

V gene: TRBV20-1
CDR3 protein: CSAPGLNTDTQYF

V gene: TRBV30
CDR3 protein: CAWSFGVDNEQFF

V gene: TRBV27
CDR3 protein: CASTPFSGRLNTEAFF

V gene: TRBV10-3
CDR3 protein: CAISPGPSYNEQFF

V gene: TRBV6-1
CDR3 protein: CASREGGVMNTEAFF

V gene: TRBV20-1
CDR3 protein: CSARDLGGGYYGYTF

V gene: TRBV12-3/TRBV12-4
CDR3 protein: CASSSLSLEFAEQYF

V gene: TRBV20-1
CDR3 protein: CSGVQASTDTQYF

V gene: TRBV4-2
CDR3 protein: CASSSRAASGANVLTF

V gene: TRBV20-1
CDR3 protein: CSARGTGASYEQYF

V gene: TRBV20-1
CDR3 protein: CSARAGTRYEQYF

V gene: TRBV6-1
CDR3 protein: CASIPIPGHGLDEQYF

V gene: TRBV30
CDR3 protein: CAYSGTRNTGELFF

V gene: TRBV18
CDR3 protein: CASSPTGTGELFF

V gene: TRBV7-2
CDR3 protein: CASSLALLAGIQETQYF

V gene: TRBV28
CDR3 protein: CASSFQDRGAFF

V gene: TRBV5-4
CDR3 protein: CASSSPLLRGKAFF

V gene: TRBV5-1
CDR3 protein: CASSPGRGLYYKQYF

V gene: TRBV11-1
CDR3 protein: CASSLAVGSTLTANEKLFF

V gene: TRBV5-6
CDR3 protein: CASSLEGGENEQYF

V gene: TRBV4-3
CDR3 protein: CASSQAKGSTEAFF

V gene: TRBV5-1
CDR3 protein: CASSLGDSTPAGYTF

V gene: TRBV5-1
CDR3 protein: CASSFGRFGNEQFF

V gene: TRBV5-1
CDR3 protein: CASSDPGLVGVTDTQYF

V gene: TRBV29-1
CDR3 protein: CSVRESGANVLTF

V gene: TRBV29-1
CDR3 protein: CSVSGGQGHGYTF

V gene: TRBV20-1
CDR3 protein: CSARGREQAYNEQFF

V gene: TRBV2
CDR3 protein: CASRATGGPGQPQHF

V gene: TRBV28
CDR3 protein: CASTTRFSEQFF

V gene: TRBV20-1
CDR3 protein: CSARDGGGLHEQYF

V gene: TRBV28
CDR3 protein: CASSPGQGRDTQYF

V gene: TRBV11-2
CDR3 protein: CASSLDTGPSAYNEQFF